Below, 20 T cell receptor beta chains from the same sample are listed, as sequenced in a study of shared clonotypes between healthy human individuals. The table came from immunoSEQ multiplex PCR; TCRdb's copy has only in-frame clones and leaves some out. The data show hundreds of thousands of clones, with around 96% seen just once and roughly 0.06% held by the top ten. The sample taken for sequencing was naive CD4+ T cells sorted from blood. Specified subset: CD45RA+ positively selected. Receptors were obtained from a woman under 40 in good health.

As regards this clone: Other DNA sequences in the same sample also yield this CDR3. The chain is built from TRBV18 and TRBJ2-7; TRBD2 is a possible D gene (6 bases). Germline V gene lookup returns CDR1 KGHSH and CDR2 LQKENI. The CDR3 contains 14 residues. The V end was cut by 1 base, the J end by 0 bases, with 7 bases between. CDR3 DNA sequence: TGTGCCAGCTCACCACAGGGACTCTCCTACGAGCAGTACTTC. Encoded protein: CASSPQGLSYEQYF.

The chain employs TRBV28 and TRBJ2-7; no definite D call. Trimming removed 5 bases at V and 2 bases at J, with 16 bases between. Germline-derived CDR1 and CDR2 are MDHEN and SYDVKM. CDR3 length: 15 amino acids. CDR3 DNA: TGTGCCAGCAGTACCCCTACCGGCCTGACCTACGAGCAGTACTTC. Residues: CASSTPTGLTYEQYF.

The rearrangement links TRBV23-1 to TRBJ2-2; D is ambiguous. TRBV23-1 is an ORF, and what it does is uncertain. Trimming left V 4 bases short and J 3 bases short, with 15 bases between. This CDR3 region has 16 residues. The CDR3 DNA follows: TGCGCCAGCAGTCTGACTCCGGACGGGCACACCGGGGAGCTGTTTTTT. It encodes CASSLTPDGHTGELFF.

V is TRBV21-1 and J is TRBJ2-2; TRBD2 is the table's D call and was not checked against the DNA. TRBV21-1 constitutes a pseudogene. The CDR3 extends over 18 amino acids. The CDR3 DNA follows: TGTGCCAGCAGCAAAGCGACAAGGGGACTAGTGAACAGGGGGGAGCTGTTTTTT. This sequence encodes CASSKATRGLVNRGELFF.

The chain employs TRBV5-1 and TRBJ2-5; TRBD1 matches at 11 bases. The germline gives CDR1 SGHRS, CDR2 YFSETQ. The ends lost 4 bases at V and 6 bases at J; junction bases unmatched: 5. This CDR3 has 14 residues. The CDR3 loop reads CASSPGQGDQTQYF. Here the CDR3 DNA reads TGCGCCAGCAGCCCGGGACAGGGGGACCAGACCCAGTACTTC.

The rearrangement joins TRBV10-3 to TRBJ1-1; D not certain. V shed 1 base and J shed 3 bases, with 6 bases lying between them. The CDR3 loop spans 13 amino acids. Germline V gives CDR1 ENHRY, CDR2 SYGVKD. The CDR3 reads CAISEWTDTEAFF. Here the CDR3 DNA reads TGTGCCATCAGTGAGTGGACGGACACTGAAGCTTTCTTT.

CDR3 protein: CASSLPENEQYF. Here the CDR3 DNA reads TGTGCCAGCAGTTTACCGGAGAACGAGCAGTACTTC. The V and J genes are TRBV28 and TRBJ2-7; D is uncertain. This CDR3 is built from 12 residues. V was trimmed by 2 bases and J by 5 bases, leaving 7 bases between them. Germline loops: CDR1 MDHEN, CDR2 SYDVKM.

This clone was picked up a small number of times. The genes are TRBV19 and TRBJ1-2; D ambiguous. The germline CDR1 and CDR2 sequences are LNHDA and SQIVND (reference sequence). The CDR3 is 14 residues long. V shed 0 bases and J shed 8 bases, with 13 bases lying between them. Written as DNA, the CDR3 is TGTGCCAGTAGTATAGATCAAGGGATGGAAGGCTACACCTTC. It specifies CASSIDQGMEGYTF.

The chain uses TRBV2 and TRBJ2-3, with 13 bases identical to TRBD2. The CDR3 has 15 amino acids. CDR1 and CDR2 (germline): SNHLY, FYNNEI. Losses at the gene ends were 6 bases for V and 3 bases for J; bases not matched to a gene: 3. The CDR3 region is CASRLGLAGTDTQYF. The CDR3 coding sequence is TGTGCCAGCAGGCTGGGACTAGCGGGGACAGATACGCAGTATTTT.

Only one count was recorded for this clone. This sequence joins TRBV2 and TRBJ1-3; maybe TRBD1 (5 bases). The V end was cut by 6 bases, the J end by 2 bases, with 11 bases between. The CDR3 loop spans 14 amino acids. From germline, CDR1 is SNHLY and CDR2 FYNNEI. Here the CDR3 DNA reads TGTGCCAGCAGGTCGACGGGGGCTGGAAACACCATATATTTT. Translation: CASRSTGAGNTIYF.

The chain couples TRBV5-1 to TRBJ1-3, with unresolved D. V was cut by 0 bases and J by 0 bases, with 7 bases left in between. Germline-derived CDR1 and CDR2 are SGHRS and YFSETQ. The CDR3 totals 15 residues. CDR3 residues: CASSLGAVSGNTIYF. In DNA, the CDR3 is TGCGCCAGCAGCTTGGGTGCGGTCTCTGGAAACACCATATATTTT.

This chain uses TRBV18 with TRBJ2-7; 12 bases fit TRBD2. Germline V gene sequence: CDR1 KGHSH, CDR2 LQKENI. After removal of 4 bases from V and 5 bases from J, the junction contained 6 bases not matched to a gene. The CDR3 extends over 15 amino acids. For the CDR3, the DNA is TGTGCCAGCTCACTACGACTAGCGGGAGCGGACGAGCAGTACTTC. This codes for CASSLRLAGADEQYF. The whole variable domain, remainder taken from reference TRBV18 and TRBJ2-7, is NAGVMQNPRHLVRRRGQEARLRCSPMKGHSHVYWYRQLPEEGLKFMVYLQKENIIDESGMPKERFSAEFPKEGPSILRIQQVVRGDSAAYFCASSLRLAGADEQYFGPGTRLTVT.

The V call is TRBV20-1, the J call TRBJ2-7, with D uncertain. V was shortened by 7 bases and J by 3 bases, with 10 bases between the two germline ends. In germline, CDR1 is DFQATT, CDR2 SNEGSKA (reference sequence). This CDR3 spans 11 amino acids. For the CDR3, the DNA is TGCAGTGGGGTACTGGGCTACGAGCAGTACTTC. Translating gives CSGVLGYEQYF.

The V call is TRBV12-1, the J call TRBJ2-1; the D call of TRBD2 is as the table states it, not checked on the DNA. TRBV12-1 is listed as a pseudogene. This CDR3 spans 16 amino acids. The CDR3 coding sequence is TGTGCCAGCAGCTTTGTTTTGGAGGATCCCTACAATGAGCAGTTCTTC. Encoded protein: CASSFVLEDPYNEQFF.

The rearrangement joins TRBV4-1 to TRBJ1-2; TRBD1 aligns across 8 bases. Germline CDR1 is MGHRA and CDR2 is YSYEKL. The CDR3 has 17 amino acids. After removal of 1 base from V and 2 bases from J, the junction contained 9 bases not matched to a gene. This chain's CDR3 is CASSQGYRGTMNYGYTF. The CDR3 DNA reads TGCGCCAGCAGCCAAGGCTACAGGGGGACCATGAACTATGGCTACACCTTC.

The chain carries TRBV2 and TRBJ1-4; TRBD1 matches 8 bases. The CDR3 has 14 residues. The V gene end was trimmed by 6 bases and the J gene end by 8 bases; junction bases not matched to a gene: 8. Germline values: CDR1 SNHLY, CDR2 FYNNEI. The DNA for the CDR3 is TGTGCCAGCAGCGAGGACAGGGTCGAGGAAAAACTGTTTTTT. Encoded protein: CASSEDRVEEKLFF.

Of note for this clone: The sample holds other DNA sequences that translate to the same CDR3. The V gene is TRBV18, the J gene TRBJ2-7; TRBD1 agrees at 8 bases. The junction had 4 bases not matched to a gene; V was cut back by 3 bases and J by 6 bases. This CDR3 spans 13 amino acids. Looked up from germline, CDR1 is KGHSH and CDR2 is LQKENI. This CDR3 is CASSPGQGREQYF. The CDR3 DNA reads TGTGCCAGCTCACCTGGACAGGGACGCGAGCAGTACTTC.

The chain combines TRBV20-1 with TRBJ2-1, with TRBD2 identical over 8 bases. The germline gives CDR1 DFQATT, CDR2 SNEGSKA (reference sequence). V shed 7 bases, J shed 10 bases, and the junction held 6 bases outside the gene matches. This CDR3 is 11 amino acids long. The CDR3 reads CSGASGPEQFF. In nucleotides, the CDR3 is TGCAGTGGAGCTAGCGGGCCCGAGCAGTTCTTC.

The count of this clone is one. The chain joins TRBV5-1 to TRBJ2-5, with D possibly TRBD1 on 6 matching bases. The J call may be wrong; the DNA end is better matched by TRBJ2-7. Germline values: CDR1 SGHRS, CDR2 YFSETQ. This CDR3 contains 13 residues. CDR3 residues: CASSLRTAYEQYF. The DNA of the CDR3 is TGCGCCAGCAGCTTGAGGACAGCCTACGAGCAGTACTTC.

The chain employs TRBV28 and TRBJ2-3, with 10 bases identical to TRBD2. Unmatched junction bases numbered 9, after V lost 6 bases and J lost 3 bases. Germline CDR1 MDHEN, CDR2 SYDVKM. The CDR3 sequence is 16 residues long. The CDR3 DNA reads TGTGCCAGCAGCGGCGCCCTAGCGGGAGTGACAGATACGCAGTATTTT. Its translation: CASSGALAGVTDTQYF.